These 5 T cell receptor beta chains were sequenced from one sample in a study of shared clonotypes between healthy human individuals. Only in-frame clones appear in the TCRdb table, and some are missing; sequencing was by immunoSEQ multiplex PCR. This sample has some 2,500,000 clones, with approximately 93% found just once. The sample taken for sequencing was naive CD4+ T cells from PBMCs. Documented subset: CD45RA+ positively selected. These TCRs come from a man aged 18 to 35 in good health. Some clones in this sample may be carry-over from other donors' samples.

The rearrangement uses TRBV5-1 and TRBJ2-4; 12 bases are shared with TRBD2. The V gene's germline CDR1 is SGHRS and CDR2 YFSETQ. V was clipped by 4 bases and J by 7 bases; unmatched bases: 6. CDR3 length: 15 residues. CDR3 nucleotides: TGCGCCAGCAGCACGACTAGCGGGAGCACGAACATTCAGTACTTC. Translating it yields CASSTTSGSTNIQYF.

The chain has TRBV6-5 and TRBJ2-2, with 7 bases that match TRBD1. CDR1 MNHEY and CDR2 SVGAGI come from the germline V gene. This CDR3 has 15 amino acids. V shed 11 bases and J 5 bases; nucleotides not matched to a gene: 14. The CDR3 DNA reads TGTGCCGCCGGTCGAGGGGGCGCGCGTACCGGGGAGCTGTTTTTT. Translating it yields CAAGRGGARTGELFF.

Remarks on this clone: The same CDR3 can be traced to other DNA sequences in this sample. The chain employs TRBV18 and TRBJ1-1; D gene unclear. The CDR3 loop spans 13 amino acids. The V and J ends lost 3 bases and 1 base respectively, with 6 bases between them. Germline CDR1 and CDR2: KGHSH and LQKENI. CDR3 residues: CASSPGGNTEAFF. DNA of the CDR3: TGTGCCAGCTCACCGGGCGGGAACACTGAAGCTTTCTTT.

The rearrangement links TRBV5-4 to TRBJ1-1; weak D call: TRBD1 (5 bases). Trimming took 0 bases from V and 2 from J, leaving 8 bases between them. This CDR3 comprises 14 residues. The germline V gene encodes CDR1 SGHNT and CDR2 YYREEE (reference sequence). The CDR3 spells CASSLGQINTEAFF. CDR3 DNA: TGTGCCAGCAGCTTGGGACAGATTAACACTGAAGCTTTCTTT.

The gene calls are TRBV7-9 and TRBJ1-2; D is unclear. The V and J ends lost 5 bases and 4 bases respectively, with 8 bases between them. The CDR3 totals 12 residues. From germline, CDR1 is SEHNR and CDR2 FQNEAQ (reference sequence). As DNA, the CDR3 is TGTGCCAGCAGCCAGGACGGCTATGGCTACACCTTC. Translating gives CASSQDGYGYTF.